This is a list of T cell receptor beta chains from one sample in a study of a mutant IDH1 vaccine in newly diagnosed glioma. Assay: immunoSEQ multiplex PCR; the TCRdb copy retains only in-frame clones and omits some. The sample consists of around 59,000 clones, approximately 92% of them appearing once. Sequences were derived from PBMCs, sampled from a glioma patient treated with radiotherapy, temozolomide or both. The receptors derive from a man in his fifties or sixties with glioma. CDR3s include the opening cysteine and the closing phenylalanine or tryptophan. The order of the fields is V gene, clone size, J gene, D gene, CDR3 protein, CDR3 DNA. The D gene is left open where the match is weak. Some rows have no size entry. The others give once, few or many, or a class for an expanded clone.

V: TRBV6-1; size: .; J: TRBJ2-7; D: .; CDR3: CASKEGVSYEQYF; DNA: TGTGCCAGCAAGGAGGGGGTATCCTACGAGCAGTACTTC
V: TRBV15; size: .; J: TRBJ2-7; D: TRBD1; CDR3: CATSRGQGENEQYF; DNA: TGTGCCACCAGCAGAGGACAGGGGGAGAACGAGCAGTACTTC
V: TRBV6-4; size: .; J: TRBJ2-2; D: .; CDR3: CASSRGDTGELFF; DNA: TGTGCCAGCAGCAGGGGGGACACCGGGGAGCTGTTTTTT
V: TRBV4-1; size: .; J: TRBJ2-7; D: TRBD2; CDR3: CASSQEYLAGRSEQYF; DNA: TGCGCCAGCAGCCAAGAGTATCTAGCGGGTCGAAGCGAGCAGTACTTC
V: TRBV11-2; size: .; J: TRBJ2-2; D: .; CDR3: CASSLVRGFGELFF; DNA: TGTGCCAGCAGTTTGGTCAGGGGATTTGGGGAGCTGTTTTTT
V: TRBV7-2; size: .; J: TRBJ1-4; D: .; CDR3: CASNLGGQTNEKLFF; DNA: TGTGCCAGCAACTTAGGGGGTCAGACTAATGAAAAACTGTTTTTT
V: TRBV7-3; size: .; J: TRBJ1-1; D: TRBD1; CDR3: CASSVPGGRTEAFF; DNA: TGTGCCAGCAGCGTTCCAGGGGGAAGGACTGAAGCTTTCTTT
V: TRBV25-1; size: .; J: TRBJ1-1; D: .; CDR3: CASSNGPAYTEAFF; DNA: TGTGCCAGCAGTAACGGGCCAGCCTACACTGAAGCTTTCTTT
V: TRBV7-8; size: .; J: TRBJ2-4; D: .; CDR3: CASSSPMVGNIQYF; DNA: TGTGCCAGCAGCTCCCCCATGGTTGGAAACATTCAGTACTTC
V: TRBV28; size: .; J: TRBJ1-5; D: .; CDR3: CASTYLTGNHQPQHF; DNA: TGTGCCAGCACATACCTAACAGGGAATCATCAGCCCCAGCATTTT
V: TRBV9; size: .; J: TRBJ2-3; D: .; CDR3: CASSVGGDTQYF; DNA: TGTGCCAGCAGCGTAGGAGGGGATACGCAGTATTTT
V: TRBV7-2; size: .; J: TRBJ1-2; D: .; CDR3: CASSLGVGVPNYGYTF; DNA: TGTGCCAGCAGCTTAGGAGTTGGGGTCCCCAACTATGGCTACACCTTC
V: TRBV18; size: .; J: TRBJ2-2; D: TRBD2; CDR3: CASSRTSPNTGELFF; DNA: TGTGCCAGCTCCCGGACTAGTCCGAACACCGGGGAGCTGTTTTTT
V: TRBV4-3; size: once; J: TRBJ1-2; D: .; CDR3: CASSGMSSGGYTF; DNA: TGCGCCAGCAGCGGCATGTCGAGTGGTGGCTACACCTTC
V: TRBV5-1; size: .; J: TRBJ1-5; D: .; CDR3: CASSLAGGNQPQHF; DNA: TGCGCCAGCAGCTTGGCGGGCGGCAATCAGCCCCAGCATTTT
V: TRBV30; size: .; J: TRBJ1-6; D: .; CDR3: CAWRLAGASSYNSPLHF; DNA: TGTGCCTGGAGACTAGCAGGGGCGAGCTCCTATAATTCACCCCTCCACTTT
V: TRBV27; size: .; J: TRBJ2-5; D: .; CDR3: CASSLYGAQETQYF; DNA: TGTGCCAGCAGTTTATATGGGGCCCAAGAGACCCAGTACTTC
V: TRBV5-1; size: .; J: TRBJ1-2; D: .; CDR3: CASSLDGNNYGYTF; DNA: TGCGCCAGCAGCTTGGATGGTAATAACTATGGCTACACCTTC
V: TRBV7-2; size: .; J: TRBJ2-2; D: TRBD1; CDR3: CASSLGLDRGGSTGELFF; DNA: TGTGCCAGCAGCTTAGGACTAGACAGGGGTGGTAGCACCGGGGAGCTGTTTTTT
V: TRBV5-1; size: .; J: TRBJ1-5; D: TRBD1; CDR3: CASSYTGAYSNQPQHF; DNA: TGCGCCAGCAGCTACACAGGGGCCTATAGCAATCAGCCCCAGCATTTT
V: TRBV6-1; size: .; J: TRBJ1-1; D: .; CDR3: CASSEADSRSYEAFF; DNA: TGTGCCAGCAGTGAAGCGGATTCCAGGTCCTATGAAGCTTTCTTT
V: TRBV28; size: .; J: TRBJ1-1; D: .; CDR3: CASSPPKRNTEAFF; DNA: TGTGCCAGCAGTCCCCCAAAAAGGAACACTGAAGCTTTCTTT
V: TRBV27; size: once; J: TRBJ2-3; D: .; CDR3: CASSRGFGTDTQYF; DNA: TGTGCCAGCAGTAGGGGTTTTGGCACAGATACGCAGTATTTT